Sequencing of this TCR beta chain was carried out in a study of TIL therapy for anti-PD-1-resistant metastatic lung cancer. Turning to the study itself: Patients then received nivolumab; progressors got lymphodepletion, TIL and IL-2. Tumors carried a median 1.5 non-synonymous mutations per megabase.

J lost 1 base, V lost 2 bases, and 4 bases had no gene match. The CDR3 runs to 16 residues. Germline CDR1 LGHNA, CDR2 YNFKEQ. The libraries were made with immunoSEQ v3. The protocol was immunoSEQ multiplex PCR, while the TCRdb copy is restricted to in-frame clones and leaves out a portion. The sample contains about 59,000 clones, about 81% of which appear only once. Time point meaning: pre-treatment sample, taken before nivolumab and TIL therapy. The rearrangement uses TRBV4-2 and TRBJ1-2; 10 bases fit TRBD1. The sample was blood, taken at baseline. This receptor was taken from a person between 25 and 80 years old with non-small cell lung cancer. In nucleotides, the CDR3 is TGTGCCAGCAGCCAACTGGGGACAGGGGATAACTATGGCTACACCTTC. Protein: CASSQLGTGDNYGYTF.